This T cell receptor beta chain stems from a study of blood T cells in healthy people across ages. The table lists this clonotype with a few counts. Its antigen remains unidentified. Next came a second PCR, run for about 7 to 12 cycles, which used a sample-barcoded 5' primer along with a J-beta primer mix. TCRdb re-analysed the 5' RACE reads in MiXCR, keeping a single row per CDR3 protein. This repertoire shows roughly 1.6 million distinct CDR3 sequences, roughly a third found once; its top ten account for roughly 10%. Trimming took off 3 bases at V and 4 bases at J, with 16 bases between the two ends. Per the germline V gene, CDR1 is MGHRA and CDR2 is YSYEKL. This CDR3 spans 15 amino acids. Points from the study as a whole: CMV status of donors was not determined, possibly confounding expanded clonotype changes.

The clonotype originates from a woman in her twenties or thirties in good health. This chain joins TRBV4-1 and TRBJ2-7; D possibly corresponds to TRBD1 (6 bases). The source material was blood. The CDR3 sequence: CASSQKTGSPYEQYF. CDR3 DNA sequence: TGCGCCAGCAGCCAGAAGACAGGCTCTCCGTACGAGCAGTACTTC.